This passage covers 2 T cell receptor beta chains from one sample sequenced in a study of blood T cell repertoires in COVID-19 (dated by TCRdb to about 2020). To prepare the library, the immunoSEQ multiplex PCR assay was applied. TCRdb provides this immuneACCESS table in a form limited to in-frame rearrangements. Some clones are lacking; in checked studies, under half of them reflect an unresolved V gene, and why the rest are absent is not known. The sample table records fewer than 95,000 clones; approximately 86% of these occur just once. The ten largest clonotypes hold nearly 5% of the sample. Sequencing used peripheral blood. The receptors were gathered from a woman over 75 with acute or convalescent COVID-19.

The genes are TRBV19 and TRBJ2-1, with D tentatively TRBD2 (6 bases). V lost 6 bases, J lost 5 bases, and 17 bases lay in between. The CDR3 spans 15 residues. Germline assignment: CDR1 LNHDA and CDR2 SQIVND (reference sequence). As DNA, the CDR3 is TGTGCCAGTAGCCTACTTGCGGGGTACCACAATGAGCAGTTCTTC. This gives the protein CASSLLAGYHNEQFF.

The chain is built from TRBV5-4 and TRBJ1-3; D remains unclear. Trimming cost V 2 bases and J 0 bases, with 3 bases left between them. The V gene's germline CDR1 is SGHNT and CDR2 YYREEE (reference sequence). The CDR3 is 13 amino acids. Written as DNA, the CDR3 is TGTGCCAGCAGCTTCCTCTCTGGAAACACCATATATTTT. Protein product: CASSFLSGNTIYF.